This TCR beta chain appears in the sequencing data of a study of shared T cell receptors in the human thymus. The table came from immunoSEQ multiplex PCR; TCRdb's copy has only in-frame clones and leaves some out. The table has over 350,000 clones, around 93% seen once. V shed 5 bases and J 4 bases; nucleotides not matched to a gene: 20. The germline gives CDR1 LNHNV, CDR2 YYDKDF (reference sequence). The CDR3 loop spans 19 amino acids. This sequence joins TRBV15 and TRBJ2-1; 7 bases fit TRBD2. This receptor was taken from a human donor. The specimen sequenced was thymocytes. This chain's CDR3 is CATSGNKNSPGGVYNEQFF. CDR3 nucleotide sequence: TGTGCCACCAGCGGGAATAAAAATAGTCCGGGGGGAGTTTACAATGAGCAGTTCTTC.